This T cell receptor beta chain was sequenced in a study of blood T cell repertoires in COVID-19. About the study: COVID-19 samples, acute and convalescent, were from the United States, Italy and Spain. PBMCs, B-cell-depleted T cells, or T cells were the source of the cDNA or gDNA that made up the material.

V dropped 0 bases and J dropped 8 bases, with 16 bases sitting between them. The CDR3 is made up of 15 amino acids. Germline lookup yields CDR1 SGHAT and CDR2 FQNNGV. In the source study's methods: Estimation of nucleated cell counts relied on the amplification of reference gene primers. Profiled with immunoSEQ multiplex PCR; TCRdb holds only in-frame clones, not every one. That table furnishes V, J and clone size, whereas the DNA furnished D and trimming. Of more than 110,000 clones in the sample, 70% to 85% were seen once. V gene TRBV11-2 combines with J gene TRBJ1-2; D unclear. The sequence was collected from a human donor in a cohort sampled during active COVID-19. Sequences were obtained from peripheral blood. The CDR3 DNA reads as TGTGCCAGCAGCTTAGATCGAAGGAGCGACGGGGGCTACACCTTC. Protein sequence: CASSLDRRSDGGYTF.